The subject of this entry is one TCR beta chain. The data stem from a study of blood T cell repertoires in COVID-19. Background on the study: Italy, Spain and the United States were the sources of the convalescent and acute COVID-19 samples. Sources were T cells, B-cell-depleted T cells, or PBMCs; the material itself was cDNA or gDNA.

As originally analysed: Cell counts per sample came from amplifying reference gene primers. Data came from immunoSEQ multiplex PCR; TCRdb stores just in-frame clones and leaves some out. Clonal size and the V and J genes are those of that table, whereas D and trimming came from the DNA. The data contain around 97,000 clones, approximately 84% of them singletons. Sequenced input: peripheral blood. The source of this sequence is a human donor in a cohort sampled during active COVID-19.

The CDR3 DNA reads TGCGCCAGCAGCCAAGATGCCCGAGGGACTGAAGCTTTCTTT. This codes for CASSQDARGTEAFF. The gene calls are TRBV4-3 and TRBJ1-1; unclear D gene. V gave up 0 bases and J gave up 5 bases, with 10 bases separating them. The CDR3 consists of 14 residues. From germline, CDR1 is LGHNA and CDR2 YSLEER.